Below, 10 T cell receptor beta chains from the same sample are listed, as sequenced in a study of CD8 T cells in ankylosing spondylitis. TCRdb recomputed calls from the 5' RACE reads with MiXCR, one row per CDR3 protein. The repertoire has almost 250,000 distinct CDR3 sequences, 30% to 40% of them found once; the top ten carry around 4%. The sample consisted of blood, either unsorted or a sorted T cell fraction (not recorded which). All receptors derive from a male donor with ankylosing spondylitis or in good health (not recorded which).

The chain couples TRBV12-3 or TRBV12-4 to TRBJ2-2; no clear D gene. V was trimmed by 5 bases and J by 5 bases, leaving 9 bases between them. The CDR3 extends over 13 amino acids. DNA of the CDR3: TGTGCCAGCAGTCGTAGGGTTACCGGGGAGCTGTTTTTT. Amino acid sequence: CASSRRVTGELFF.

J is TRBJ2-3 and V is TRBV10-3; TRBD1 matches at 9 bases. V shed 6 bases, J shed 10 bases, and the junction held 5 bases outside the gene matches. This CDR3 region has 12 residues. Looked up from germline, CDR1 is ENHRY and CDR2 is SYGVKD. This chain's CDR3 is CAIRADRGAQYF. CDR3 nucleotides: TGTGCCATCAGGGCGGACAGGGGTGCGCAGTATTTT.

The V call is TRBV5-1, the J call TRBJ2-5; 11 bases line up with TRBD2. V lost 4 bases and J lost 4; bases outside the gene matches: 6. CDR3 size: 15 residues. Looked up from germline, CDR1 is SGHRS and CDR2 is YFSETQ. The CDR3 DNA reads as TGCGCCAGCAGCAGAAGTACTAGCGGGGGAGAGACCCAGTACTTC. Translation: CASSRSTSGGETQYF.

This clonotype was found a few times. The J gene is TRBJ2-7, the V gene TRBV10-3; TRBD2 agrees at 8 bases. CDR1 ENHRY and CDR2 SYGVKD come from the germline V gene. V was clipped by 0 bases and J by 7 bases; unmatched bases: 8. The CDR3 runs to 15 residues. CDR3 bases: TGTGCCATCAGTGAGTCAGAGCGGGGGTTACGAGAGCAGTACTTC. As protein: CAISESERGLREQYF.

This clonotype has only a few counts. The V and J genes are TRBV12-3 or TRBV12-4 and TRBJ2-7; possible D gene TRBD1, 6 bases. Trimming cost V 5 bases and J 1 base, with 12 bases left between them. This CDR3 comprises 14 residues. The CDR3 DNA sequence: TGTGCCAGCAGTGAGCAGGGGCCGTCCTACGAGCAGTACTTC. Translation: CASSEQGPSYEQYF.

The chain recombines TRBV13 with TRBJ2-7; D unresolved. V dropped 4 bases and J dropped 3 bases, with 16 bases sitting between them. CDR1 is PRHDT, CDR2 FYEKMQ, per germline (reference sequence). The CDR3 has 15 residues. The CDR3 sequence: CASSSIDEPGYEQYF. As DNA, the CDR3 is TGTGCCAGCAGCTCCATCGATGAACCAGGCTACGAGCAGTACTTC.

The chain has TRBV10-3 and TRBJ2-2; D remains unclear. V was cut by 2 bases and J by 6 bases, with 10 bases left in between. CDR1 is ENHRY and CDR2 is SYGVKD in the germline V gene. CDR3 length: 14 residues. The CDR3 bases are TGTGCCATCAGTGAGGACGCTATACCCGGGGAGCTGTTTTTT. Its translation is CAISEDAIPGELFF.

The V and J genes are TRBV5-6 and TRBJ2-3; a possible D gene is TRBD2 (6 bases). Germline-derived CDR1 and CDR2 are SGHDT and YYEEEE. The CDR3 runs 14 residues. V shed 2 bases and J shed 5 bases, with 12 bases lying between them. DNA for the CDR3: TGTGCCAGCAGCTTCGGGAGCCCAGGAGATACGCAGTATTTT. Translating gives CASSFGSPGDTQYF.

CDR3 amino acids: CASSQEGVAGTGPYEQYF. CDR3 DNA sequence: TGCGCCAGCAGCCAAGAAGGAGTCGCCGGGACAGGACCCTACGAGCAGTACTTC. The rearrangement links TRBV4-1 to TRBJ2-7; 8 bases align to TRBD1. V lost 0 bases, J lost 2 bases, and 12 bases stayed unmatched. The germline V gene has CDR1 MGHRA and CDR2 YSYEKL. There are 18 residues in the CDR3.

This chain uses TRBV4-1 with TRBJ2-7; 11 bases are a match to TRBD2. CDR3 size: 17 residues. V lost 1 base, J lost 3 bases, and 8 bases stayed unmatched. CDR1 and CDR2 from the germline V gene are MGHRA and YSYEKL. The chain's CDR3 is CASSQGLAGGPRYEQYF. The CDR3 nucleotides read TGCGCCAGCAGCCAAGGGCTAGCGGGGGGACCTCGCTACGAGCAGTACTTC.